The 7 T cell receptor beta chains given below trace back to one sample, sequenced in a study of blood T cell repertoires in COVID-19. Using immunoSEQ multiplex PCR, the repertoire was profiled, and TCRdb retains in-frame clones only, with some absent. Here the sample spans 200,000 to 300,000 clones, roughly 90% being singletons. The specimen was peripheral blood. Receptors originate from a human donor in a cohort sampled during active COVID-19.

The chain combines TRBV11-2 with TRBJ1-2; no reliable D call. Germline loops: CDR1 SGHAT, CDR2 FQNNGV. With 5 bases removed from V and 7 bases from J, the gap between germline ends came to 11 bases. There are 12 residues in the CDR3. CDR3 sequence reads: CASSPPPFGYTF. CDR3 DNA: TGTGCCAGCAGCCCCCCCCCGTTTGGCTACACCTTC.

This sequence joins TRBV29-1 and TRBJ2-3; 7 bases are shared with TRBD1. The germline V gene has CDR1 SQVTM and CDR2 ANQGSEA. V was clipped by 8 bases and J by 5 bases; unmatched bases: 10. The CDR3 is made up of 13 amino acids. The CDR3 bases are TGCAGCTTAAGACAGGGTGGAGGAGATACGCAGTATTTT. Protein sequence: CSLRQGGGDTQYF.

The chain joins TRBV12-3 or TRBV12-4 to TRBJ2-7; the D gene is possibly TRBD2 (6 bases). The CDR3 runs to 13 residues. Trimming took off 6 bases at V and 3 bases at J, with 12 bases between the two ends. CDR3 loop: CASRGTENYEQYF. The CDR3 DNA sequence: TGTGCCAGCAGAGGGACTGAGAACTACGAGCAGTACTTC.

In regard to this clone: The same CDR3 is also encoded by other DNA sequences in this sample. The CDR3 DNA is TGTGCCAGCAGCGTAGGCGGGAGGACTGAAGCTTTCTTT. Protein: CASSVGGRTEAFF. This chain links TRBV9 with TRBJ1-1; no reliable D call. The CDR3 covers 13 residues. Germline V gene sequence: CDR1 SGDLS, CDR2 YYNGEE. Trimming took off 0 bases at V and 5 bases at J, with 8 bases between the two ends.

The V gene is TRBV3-1 (or the pseudogene TRBV3-2), the J gene TRBJ1-2, with D unresolved. Germline CDR1 LGHDT, CDR2 YNNKEL (reference sequence). V lost 1 base to trimming and J lost 7 bases, with 10 bases between them. This CDR3 region has 13 residues. In DNA form, the CDR3 reads TGTGCCAGCAGCCAAGGTTCAGGAGGTGGCTACACCTTC. It translates to CASSQGSGGGYTF.

The V and J genes are TRBV6-5 and TRBJ1-5, with D unclear. Trimming took off 2 bases at V and 6 bases at J, with 8 bases between the two ends. The CDR3 is made up of 13 amino acids. Germline-derived CDR1 and CDR2 are MNHEY and SVGAGI. The chain's CDR3 is CASSYRESQPQHF. CDR3 coding DNA: TGTGCCAGCAGTTACAGGGAGAGTCAGCCCCAGCATTTT.

J is TRBJ1-1 and V is TRBV29-1, with no clear D. There are 13 residues in the CDR3. CDR1 and CDR2 (germline): SQVTM, ANQGSEA. V was trimmed by 6 bases and J by 4 bases, leaving 15 bases between them. The CDR3 is CSVARRLSTEAFF. Here the CDR3 DNA reads TGCAGCGTGGCGAGGAGGTTGTCCACTGAAGCTTTCTTT.